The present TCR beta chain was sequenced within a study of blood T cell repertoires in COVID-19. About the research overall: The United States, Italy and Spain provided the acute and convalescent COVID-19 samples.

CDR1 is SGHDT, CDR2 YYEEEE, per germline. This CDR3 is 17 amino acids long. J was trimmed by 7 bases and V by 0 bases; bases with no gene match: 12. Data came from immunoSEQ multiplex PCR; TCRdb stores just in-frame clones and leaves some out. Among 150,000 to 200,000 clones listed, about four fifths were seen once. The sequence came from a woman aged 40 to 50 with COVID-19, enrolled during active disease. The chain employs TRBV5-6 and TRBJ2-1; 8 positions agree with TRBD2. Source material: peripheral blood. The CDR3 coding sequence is TGTGCCAGCAGCTTGGGCCCCAAGGCGGGAGGTGGTAATGAGCAGTTCTTC. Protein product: CASSLGPKAGGGNEQFF.